This T cell receptor (beta chain) stems from a study of T-cell reconstitution after alpha-beta-depleted transplantation in children. Unique molecular identifiers were used in preparing the TCRbeta library. MiXCR was run by TCRdb on the PCR reads, yielding one entry per CDR3 protein. The sample gives roughly 100,000 distinct CDR3 sequences, approximately 5.4% of which show up once; roughly 5.5% is in the top ten. From germline, CDR1 is LNHNV and CDR2 YYDKDF (reference sequence). The CDR3 extends over 18 amino acids. Trimming left V 4 bases short and J 1 base short, with 22 bases between. Here the sequenced sample was PBMCs, mostly from graft donor cells, taken 60 days after TCRalphabeta/CD19-depleted stem cell transplant. This rearrangement joins TRBV15 to TRBJ1-1, with D hard to call. The TCR originated in a female patient aged 2-15 years who had a stem cell transplant for Fanconi anemia, so the T cells may come from the graft donor. CDR3: CATSITGRVPRWNTEAFF. CDR3 nucleotides: TGTGCCACCAGCATTACGGGTAGGGTCCCCAGATGGAACACTGAAGCTTTCTTT.